These 22 T cell receptor beta chains were all obtained from the same sample, sequenced in a study of T-cell reconstitution after alpha-beta-depleted transplantation in children. A library of TCRbeta sequences, prepared with unique molecular identifiers, was generated. One entry per CDR3 protein, called by TCRdb with MiXCR from the PCR reads. The sample carries 610,000 or so distinct CDR3 sequences, 20% to 30% recorded once. The source was PBMCs, collected before TCRalphabeta/CD19-depleted stem cell transplant. These receptors were obtained from a boy in the first two years of life with Wiskott-Aldrich syndrome, due to receive a stem cell transplant.

This chain links TRBV2 with TRBJ2-1; 7 bases align to TRBD1. The junction had 0 bases not matched to a gene; V was cut back by 8 bases and J by 2 bases. Germline V gene data show CDR1 as SNHLY and CDR2 as FYNNEI. CDR3 size: 12 residues. The CDR3 nucleotides read TGTGCCAGCGACAGGGCCTACAATGAGCAGTTCTTC. This gives the protein CASDRAYNEQFF.

In this sample, this clonotype turned up a few times. This chain links TRBV9 with TRBJ2-1, with D perhaps being TRBD1 or TRBD2 (6 bases each). CDR1 SGDLS and CDR2 YYNGEE come from the germline V gene. Trimming took off 0 bases at V and 10 bases at J, with 11 bases between the two ends. The CDR3 covers 13 residues. CDR3 residues: CASSVVGGQEQFF. The CDR3 DNA is TGTGCCAGCAGCGTAGTCGGGGGCCAGGAGCAGTTCTTC.

There are a few counts of this clonotype. V gene TRBV4-1 combines with J gene TRBJ2-7, with TRBD1 matching 10 bases. V lost 3 bases, J lost 1 base, and 6 bases stayed unmatched. The length of the CDR3 is 16 residues. CDR1 MGHRA and CDR2 YSYEKL come from the germline V gene. CDR3 loop: CASSHIGQGESYEQYF. CDR3 coding DNA: TGCGCCAGCAGCCACATAGGACAGGGGGAATCCTACGAGCAGTACTTC.

The rearrangement uses TRBV4-1 and TRBJ2-5; 9 bases fit TRBD2. Germline V CDR1 and CDR2: MGHRA, YSYEKL. This CDR3 spans 16 amino acids. Trimming at V came to 2 bases and at J to 4 bases, leaving 8 bases not matched to a gene. The CDR3 sequence is CASSQRRSGRGETQYF. The DNA of the CDR3 is TGCGCCAGCAGCCAACGCCGTAGCGGGAGAGGAGAGACCCAGTACTTC.

Points on this clonotype: Compared with germline, one end of the junction differs, possibly owing to a read error. The chain has TRBV3-1 and TRBJ2-2; the match to TRBD2 covers 7 bases. The germline V gene has CDR1 LGHDT and CDR2 YNNKEL (reference sequence). This CDR3 spans 17 amino acids. CDR3 sequence: CASCQPHLAANTGELFF. The CDR3 bases are TGTGCCAGCTGCCAACCGCATCTAGCGGCGAACACCGGGGAGCTGTTTTTT. The complete variable domain, with remaining parts taken from reference TRBV3-1 and TRBJ2-2, reads DTAVSQTPKYLVTQMGNDKSIKCEQNLGHDTMYWYKQDSKKFLKIMFSYNNKELIINETVPNRFSPKSPDKAHLNLHINSLELGDSAVYFCASCQPHLAANTGELFFGEGSRLTVL.

The chain employs TRBV5-1 and TRBJ2-5, with a possible D match to TRBD1 (5 bases). CDR3 length equals 13 residues. Germline CDR1 reads SGHRS; CDR2 reads YFSETQ. Trimming took 3 bases from V and 6 from J, leaving 12 bases between them. The CDR3, as DNA: TGCGCCAGCAGCTACTTAGACAGCAAGACCCAGTACTTC. This gives the protein CASSYLDSKTQYF.

The chain uses TRBV15 and TRBJ1-2; possible D gene TRBD1, 5 bases. This CDR3 has 15 amino acids. The germline CDR1 and CDR2 sequences are LNHNV and YYDKDF (reference sequence). The ends were cut back, 0 bases at V and 6 bases at J, with 14 bases in the middle. Here the CDR3 reads CATSRDRTGLDGYTF. CDR3 DNA sequence: TGTGCCACCAGCAGAGATCGTACAGGACTTGATGGCTACACCTTC.

This clonotype has a handful of counts. The chain uses TRBV12-3 or TRBV12-4 and TRBJ1-1; D gene unclear. V dropped 2 bases and J dropped 5 bases, with 9 bases sitting between them. The CDR3 covers 13 residues. The CDR3 sequence is CASSLLEGTEAFF. The CDR3 DNA sequence: TGTGCCAGCAGTTTACTCGAGGGAACTGAAGCTTTCTTT.

The J gene is TRBJ2-1, the V gene TRBV5-5; D remains ambiguous. V dropped 2 bases and J dropped 0 bases, with 9 bases sitting between them. The germline V gene encodes CDR1 SGHKS and CDR2 YYEKEE (reference sequence). The CDR3 covers 15 residues. The CDR3 nucleotides read TGTGCCAGCAGCTTTATACCCTCCTCCTACAATGAGCAGTTCTTC. Translation gives CASSFIPSSYNEQFF.

The V gene is TRBV28, the J gene TRBJ2-7; TRBD2 aligns across 11 bases. V was clipped by 10 bases and J by 1 base; unmatched bases: 9. The CDR3 length is 15 residues. Germline CDR1 reads MDHEN; CDR2 reads SYDVKM. The CDR3 sequence is CATALIAGGSYEQYF. The CDR3, as DNA: TGTGCCACAGCCCTAATAGCGGGAGGGTCCTACGAGCAGTACTTC.

CDR3 bases: TGTGCCAGCAGCTTAGAGGGGGGGGGCACCAAAAACATTCAGTACTTC. Protein sequence: CASSLEGGGTKNIQYF. The chain couples TRBV7-2 to TRBJ2-4, with D perhaps matching TRBD2 (7 bases). V dropped 1 base and J dropped 2 bases, with 12 bases sitting between them. CDR1 and CDR2 from the germline V gene are SGHTA and FQGNSA. CDR3 length equals 16 residues. Filled out from reference TRBV7-2 and TRBJ2-4, the complete variable domain reads GAGVSQSPSNKVTEKGKDVELRCDPISGHTALYWYRQSLGQGLEFLIYFQGNSAPDKSGLPSDRFSAERTGGSVSTLTIQRTQQEDSAVYLCASSLEGGGTKNIQYFGAGTRLSVL.

The chain links TRBV2 to TRBJ2-5; TRBD2 matches 8 bases. CDR3 size: 15 residues. J was trimmed by 2 bases and V by 4 bases; bases with no gene match: 6. Germline values: CDR1 SNHLY, CDR2 FYNNEI. CDR3 sequence (DNA): TGTGCCAGCAGTGTGCTAGCGGGCCCTCAAGAGACCCAGTACTTC. Translation gives CASSVLAGPQETQYF. The full variable domain, rest sourced from reference TRBV2 and TRBJ2-5, is EPEVTQTPSHQVTQMGQEVILRCVPISNHLYFYWYRQILGQKVEFLVSFYNNEISEKSEIFDDQFSVERPDGSNFTLKIRSTKLEDSAMYFCASSVLAGPQETQYFGPGTRLLVL.

This clonotype was recorded a few times. The CDR3 sequence is CASSAGLAGGHNGELFF. CDR3 bases: TGTGCCAGCAGCGCTGGACTAGCGGGAGGGCATAACGGGGAGCTGTTTTTT. This chain connects TRBV2 to TRBJ2-2; 15 bases map to TRBD2. Germline CDR1 reads SNHLY; CDR2 reads FYNNEI. The CDR3 is 17 residues long. Germline trimming cut 6 bases from V and 7 bases from J; bases unmatched to any gene: 9.

The chain employs TRBV2 and TRBJ2-7, with TRBD2 matching over 7 bases. With 6 bases clipped from V and 3 bases from J, the junction kept 8 bases outside the gene matches. The CDR3 is made up of 14 amino acids. Germline V gives CDR1 SNHLY, CDR2 FYNNEI. CDR3 sequence: CASRSGTKGYEQYF. In nucleotides, the CDR3 is TGTGCCAGCAGGTCCGGGACTAAGGGCTACGAGCAGTACTTC.

In this sample, this clonotype turned up a few times. V gene TRBV24-1 combines with J gene TRBJ2-2; TRBD1 might be the D (6 bases). V dropped 2 bases and J dropped 3 bases, with 15 bases sitting between them. Germline V lookup: CDR1 KGHDR, CDR2 SFDVKD. The CDR3 totals 17 residues. CDR3 sequence: CATSDSTGKGDTGELFF. The CDR3 nucleotides are TGTGCCACCAGTGATTCTACAGGGAAAGGAGACACCGGGGAGCTGTTTTTT.

The chain links TRBV20-1 to TRBJ1-2; D is uncertain. Germline V lookup: CDR1 DFQATT, CDR2 SNEGSKA (reference sequence). Between the trimmed V and J ends, which lost 0 bases and 8 bases, there was a span of 13 bases. This CDR3 contains 13 residues. The CDR3 coding sequence is TGCAGTGCTAGAGATGGAGGGTTGGAAGGCTACACCTTC. Its protein is CSARDGGLEGYTF.

This clonotype has more than one count but fewer than ten. The rearrangement joins TRBV5-1 to TRBJ2-6; D unclear. CDR3 length equals 16 residues. V was pared by 3 bases and J by 0 bases, with 10 bases between. Germline V gene data show CDR1 as SGHRS and CDR2 as YFSETQ. CDR3 residues: CASSSGPFSGANVLTF. DNA for the CDR3: TGCGCCAGCAGCTCCGGGCCCTTCTCTGGGGCCAACGTCCTGACTTTC.

This clonotype occurred a few times. The rearrangement joins TRBV5-1 to TRBJ2-7; D assignment may be TRBD1 or TRBD2 (5 bases each). V was pared by 1 base and J by 2 bases, with 13 bases between. Per the germline V gene, CDR1 is SGHRS and CDR2 is YFSETQ. This CDR3 region has 15 residues. For the CDR3, the DNA is TGCGCCAGCAGCTTGTCCTTAACGGGACCCTACGAGCAGTACTTC. This gives the protein CASSLSLTGPYEQYF.

The gene calls are TRBV20-1 and TRBJ1-5; 8 nucleotides line up with TRBD1. CDR3 length: 13 amino acids. In germline, CDR1 is DFQATT, CDR2 SNEGSKA (reference sequence). Trimming cost V 3 bases and J 4 bases; bases outside gene matches: 2. The CDR3 coding sequence is TGCAGTGCTAGCCGGACAGGGAATCAGCCCCAGCATTTT. This translates into CSASRTGNQPQHF.

J is TRBJ2-1 and V is TRBV10-1; unclear D gene. Between the trimmed V and J ends, which lost 3 bases and 3 bases, there was a span of 12 bases. This CDR3 has 15 amino acids. Germline V gene sequence: CDR1 WNHNN, CDR2 SYGVQD (reference sequence). The CDR3, as DNA: TGCGCCAGCAGTGAAGGGAAGGGCTACTACAATGAGCAGTTCTTC. Encoded protein: CASSEGKGYYNEQFF.

The chain links TRBV20-1 to TRBJ2-3, with 9 bases identical to TRBD2. This CDR3 spans 15 amino acids. Unmatched junction bases numbered 9, after V lost 6 bases and J lost 2 bases. Germline CDR1 DFQATT, CDR2 SNEGSKA (reference sequence). The CDR3 DNA reads TGCAGTGCCACGACAACTAGCGGGTCCACAGATACGCAGTATTTT. Protein: CSATTTSGSTDTQYF.

As for this clonotype: The germline gene is not matched at one end of the junction; a read error may be the cause. This rearrangement joins TRBV7-6 to TRBJ2-1; no clear D. CDR1 and CDR2 (germline): SGHVS, FNYEAQ. CDR3 length: 15 amino acids. The CDR3: CASSPSTSPYNEHFF. CDR3 nucleotide sequence: TGTGCCAGCAGCCCGTCTACCTCTCCCTACAATGAGCATTTCTTC.